The 8 T cell receptor beta chains in this list originate from one sample, sequenced in a study of shared clonotypes between healthy human individuals. As defined, naive CD8 cells were CD45RO-negative and positively selected for CCR7, with terminally differentiated effector memory CD45RA+ cells excluded. Profiled with immunoSEQ multiplex PCR; TCRdb holds only in-frame clones, not every one. The repertoire holds over 2,000,000 clones, with 90% to 95% as singletons. Source material: naive CD8+ T cells from PBMCs. The source of these receptors is a young man in good health. Some clones in this sample may be carry-over from other donors' samples.

V and J are TRBV5-1 and TRBJ1-2; 7 bases agree with TRBD1. J lost 4 bases, V lost 4 bases, and 7 bases had no gene match. The germline V gene encodes CDR1 SGHRS and CDR2 YFSETQ. This CDR3 contains 14 residues. The CDR3 sequence: CASSVDRVSYGYTF. The CDR3 DNA follows: TGCGCCAGCAGCGTAGACAGGGTCAGCTATGGCTACACCTTC.

The rearrangement links TRBV4-2 to TRBJ2-7; weak D call: TRBD2 (6 bases). Germline V lookup: CDR1 LGHNA, CDR2 YNFKEQ. CDR3 length: 16 residues. Between the trimmed V and J ends, which lost 0 bases and 3 bases, there was a span of 15 bases. The CDR3 nucleotides are TGTGCCAGCAGCCAAGATCGGCGGGCGGGGTTCTACGAGCAGTACTTC. Translation gives CASSQDRRAGFYEQYF.

This chain joins TRBV7-9 and TRBJ2-6, with D unresolved. CDR1 and CDR2 (germline): SEHNR, FQNEAQ (reference sequence). V was pared by 2 bases and J by 0 bases, with 8 bases between. This CDR3 comprises 16 residues. CDR3 in amino acids: CASSLISYSGANVLTF. The CDR3 DNA reads TGTGCCAGCAGCTTAATTTCGTACTCTGGGGCCAACGTCCTGACTTTC.

The chain carries TRBV27 and TRBJ2-7; D is unclear. From germline, CDR1 is MNHEY and CDR2 SMNVEV (reference sequence). This CDR3 comprises 14 residues. V was shortened by 3 bases and J by 2 bases, with 11 bases between the two germline ends. CDR3 nucleotides: TGTGCCAGCAGTTTTAAGGGTCCGACCTACGAGCAGTACTTC. This encodes CASSFKGPTYEQYF.

The rearrangement uses TRBV28 and TRBJ1-4; tentatively, D is TRBD1 (6 bases). This CDR3 spans 15 amino acids. Germline CDR1 is MDHEN and CDR2 is SYDVKM. Trimming took off 7 bases at V and 0 bases at J, with 12 bases between the two ends. The chain's CDR3 is CASKDRISTNEKLFF. The CDR3 DNA is TGTGCCAGCAAGGACAGAATTTCAACTAATGAAAAACTGTTTTTT.

The chain uses TRBV28 and TRBJ2-7; TRBD2 is a possible D gene (6 bases). Germline V gene sequence: CDR1 MDHEN, CDR2 SYDVKM. V was clipped by 3 bases and J by 3 bases, with 12 bases between them. The CDR3 has 14 residues. CDR3 in amino acids: CASSLQGGNYEQYF. Written as DNA, the CDR3 is TGTGCCAGCAGTTTGCAGGGAGGAAACTACGAGCAGTACTTC.

The rearrangement links TRBV18 to TRBJ1-3; possibly TRBD1 for D (6 bases). The CDR3 is made up of 17 amino acids. V shed 5 bases and J shed 3 bases, with 20 bases lying between them. Germline assignment: CDR1 KGHSH and CDR2 LQKENI. For the CDR3, the DNA is TGTGCCAGCTCAGCGGCAGGGGACCGCCTTTTTGGAAACACCATATATTTT. Its translation: CASSAAGDRLFGNTIYF.

The V gene is TRBV9, the J gene TRBJ1-4; D not certain. The V gene's germline CDR1 is SGDLS and CDR2 YYNGEE. The CDR3 extends over 11 amino acids. V lost 4 bases and J lost 12, with 10 bases in between. The CDR3 nucleotides are TGTGCCAGCAGCCCGGGGAGGGAACTGTTTTTT. Protein product: CASSPGRELFF.